One T cell receptor (beta chain) is described in this entry. The antigen remains undetermined. The record originates from a study of post-analysis software for immune sequencing data. Study information: Both relapsing-remitting and secondary progressive multiple sclerosis featured among the disease courses, as did progressive-relapsing multiple sclerosis.

Carried by the TCR beta cDNA libraries were unique molecular identifiers. The authors obtained roughly 500,000 cDNA molecules from around 0.96 to 9.9 million T cells. TCRdb fed the PCR reads into MiXCR, producing one record per CDR3 protein. This repertoire shows 800,000 to 950,000 distinct CDR3 sequences, around 50% found once; its top ten account for about 4.5%. Study observations and caveats: People with multiple sclerosis had a significantly lower normalized Chao1 diversity than controls did. Samples from one preparation batch, clustered by F measure, grouped strongly together.

Specimen: blood. The sequence derives from a girl aged 10-17 years with multiple sclerosis.

CDR3 in DNA: TGCAGCGTTGTCCCTATCGCGGCCCTGGGCACTGAAGCTTTCTTT. Translating gives CSVVPIAALGTEAFF. The chain is built from TRBV29-1 and TRBJ1-1, with no clear D. CDR3 length: 15 amino acids. Germline V gene data show CDR1 as SQVTM and CDR2 as ANQGSEA. V lost 4 bases and J lost 4, with 19 bases in between.